Presented here are 31 T cell receptor beta chains from one specimen sequenced in a study of response to subunit inactivated influenza vaccine. TCRdb reprocessed the RT-PCR reads with MiXCR, giving one entry per CDR3 protein. The sample has 200,000 to 250,000 distinct CDR3 sequences; 12% are singletons. The sample in question was non-naive T cells sorted from PBMCs, obtained around 15 days before vaccination. The receptors shown here come from a man aged 45 to 65 who received an inactivated influenza vaccine.

This clonotype was recorded at least ten times. The genes are TRBV12-3 or TRBV12-4 and TRBJ1-5, with D unresolved. Trimming shortened V by 6 bases and J by 5 bases, and 11 bases separated the two germline ends. The CDR3 extends over 13 amino acids. The CDR3 spells CASSSTWDQPQHF. DNA for the CDR3: TGTGCCAGCAGCTCTACCTGGGATCAGCCCCAGCATTTT.

The chain employs TRBV7-8 and TRBJ2-2; possibly TRBD1 for D (6 bases). Deletions cut 5 bases from V and 5 bases from J, with 12 bases between. Germline-derived CDR1 and CDR2 are SGHVS and FQNEAQ. The CDR3 runs 14 residues. Here the CDR3 DNA reads TGTGCCAGCAGCACGGGACATAAAACCGGGGAGCTGTTTTTT. Translation gives CASSTGHKTGELFF. The whole variable domain, remainder taken from reference TRBV7-8 and TRBJ2-2, is GAGVSQSPRYKVAKRGQDVALRCDPISGHVSLFWYQQALGQGPEFLTYFQNEAQLDKSGLPSDRFFAERPEGSVSTLKIQRTQQEDSAVYLCASSTGHKTGELFFGEGSRLTVL.

This clonotype was counted at least ten times. The V gene is TRBV29-1, the J gene TRBJ2-1; 10 bases fit TRBD2. CDR3 length: 18 amino acids. The ends lost 2 bases at V and 0 bases at J; junction bases unmatched: 10. From germline, CDR1 is SQVTM and CDR2 ANQGSEA. The CDR3 loop is CSVEIGTSVGSSYNEQFF. The CDR3 nucleotides read TGCAGCGTTGAAATAGGGACTAGCGTGGGGAGCTCCTACAATGAGCAGTTCTTC.

This clonotype was counted a few times. The chain is built from TRBV3-1 and TRBJ1-2, with no clear D. Trimming removed 4 bases from V and 4 bases from J, with 10 bases in between. From germline, CDR1 is LGHDT and CDR2 YNNKEL (reference sequence). The CDR3 loop spans 13 amino acids. CDR3 DNA sequence: TGTGCCAGCAGCCTATCGGGTGTCTATGGCTACACCTTC. The encoded protein is CASSLSGVYGYTF.

This chain links TRBV7-2 with TRBJ2-3, with 8 positions matching TRBD2. The V segment lost 5 bases and the J segment 5 bases; nucleotides outside the gene matches: 9. Germline values: CDR1 SGHTA, CDR2 FQGNSA. The CDR3 runs 15 residues. DNA for the CDR3: TGTGCCAGCAGCACCGGGGGGGCAGTACTAGATACGCAGTATTTT. This encodes CASSTGGAVLDTQYF.

The V gene is TRBV30, the J gene TRBJ2-3; D not resolved. The ends were cut back, 5 bases at V and 4 bases at J, with 10 bases in the middle. CDR1 and CDR2 from the germline V gene are GTSNPN and SVGIG (reference sequence). The CDR3 contains 12 residues. CDR3 bases: TGTGCCTGGGGGTTACGAGCAGATACGCAGTATTTT. It is translated as CAWGLRADTQYF.

This clonotype occurred a few times. V and J are TRBV11-3 and TRBJ2-3; 7 bases match TRBD1. CDR1 SGHNT and CDR2 YENEEA come from the germline V gene. Trimming removed 5 bases from V and 0 bases from J; junction bases left unmatched: 5. This CDR3 is built from 15 residues. In DNA, the CDR3 is TGTGCCAGCAGCGTCCGGGACAGCAGCACAGATACGCAGTATTTT. Translated: CASSVRDSSTDTQYF.

The table lists this clonotype with a few counts. The chain uses TRBV7-9 and TRBJ2-1, with D maybe TRBD2 (5 bases). The CDR3 consists of 13 residues. The germline V gene has CDR1 SEHNR and CDR2 FQNEAQ (reference sequence). Trimming left V 3 bases short and J 10 bases short, with 13 bases between. Here the CDR3 DNA reads TGTGCCAGCAGCTTTTCGACTACCGGGGAGCAGTTCTTC. It codes for CASSFSTTGEQFF.

In its sample, this clonotype was seen many times. The genes are TRBV5-1 and TRBJ2-7; D unclear. V lost 0 bases and J 4 bases, leaving 8 bases between the germline ends. Germline CDR1 is SGHRS and CDR2 is YFSETQ. This CDR3 is built from 13 residues. The CDR3 DNA reads TGCGCCAGCAGCTTGGAAGGATATTACGAGCAGTACTTC. Its translation is CASSLEGYYEQYF.

The rearrangement links TRBV10-2 to TRBJ2-7; 7 nucleotides line up with TRBD2. Per germline, CDR1 WSHSY and CDR2 SAAADI. This CDR3 comprises 13 residues. With V trimmed by 7 bases and J by 0 bases, 3 bases remained unmatched. As DNA, the CDR3 is TGCGCCAGCATGAGCGGGAACTCCTACGAGCAGTACTTC. Amino acids: CASMSGNSYEQYF.

The table lists this clonotype with many counts. The V call is TRBV7-9, the J call TRBJ2-3; D unresolved. The CDR3 length is 15 residues. V gave up 5 bases and J gave up 3 bases, with 15 bases separating them. The V gene's germline CDR1 is SEHNR and CDR2 FQNEAQ (reference sequence). As DNA, the CDR3 is TGTGCCAGCAGCCTAGGTGGAGAGGCGACAGATACGCAGTATTTT. Residues: CASSLGGEATDTQYF.

This clonotype was detected many times. The chain uses TRBV29-1 and TRBJ2-1; 9 nucleotides agree with TRBD2. This CDR3 spans 15 amino acids. The germline gives CDR1 SQVTM, CDR2 ANQGSEA. Unmatched junction bases numbered 13, after V lost 7 bases and J lost 6 bases. CDR3 loop: CSALGAGGSINEQFF. CDR3 nucleotides: TGCAGCGCCCTGGGAGCGGGAGGTTCCATCAATGAGCAGTTCTTC.

This clonotype was seen more than once but under ten times. This sequence joins TRBV19 and TRBJ2-7; 8 positions match TRBD2. This CDR3 comprises 17 residues. V lost 5 bases, J lost 4 bases, and 16 bases stayed unmatched. The V gene's germline CDR1 is LNHDA and CDR2 SQIVND (reference sequence). CDR3 loop: CASSLSAGGANPYEQYF. The CDR3 DNA reads as TGTGCCAGTAGTCTCTCTGCGGGGGGCGCAAATCCGTACGAGCAGTACTTC.

This sequence joins TRBV9 and TRBJ2-3; 14 bases map to TRBD2. CDR3 length: 19 amino acids. Germline lookup yields CDR1 SGDLS and CDR2 YYNGEE. V shed 4 bases, J shed 3 bases, and the junction held 13 bases outside the gene matches. This chain's CDR3 is CASSLTHGTSGRRTDTQYF. The CDR3 DNA sequence: TGTGCCAGCAGCCTTACACATGGGACTAGCGGGAGAAGGACAGATACGCAGTATTTT.

This CDR3 is CASSAAGTGMANYGYTF. DNA of the CDR3: TGTGCCAGCAGTGCCGCGGGGACAGGGATGGCCAACTATGGCTACACCTTC. This chain joins TRBV12-3 or TRBV12-4 and TRBJ1-2; 9 nucleotides agree with TRBD1. The CDR3 runs to 17 residues. J gave up 2 bases and V 5 bases, and 12 bases lay outside the gene matches.

This chain joins TRBV5-1 and TRBJ2-5; D unclear. The CDR3 covers 14 residues. Germline-derived CDR1 and CDR2 are SGHRS and YFSETQ. V lost 0 bases and J lost 5, with 11 bases in between. The CDR3 nucleotides read TGCGCCAGCAGCTTGGCCCTGGGTTACGAGACCCAGTACTTC. It encodes CASSLALGYETQYF.

The V and J genes are TRBV15 and TRBJ2-3; no firm D call. Trimming took 2 bases from V and 6 from J, leaving 9 bases between them. The V gene's germline CDR1 is LNHNV and CDR2 YYDKDF (reference sequence). This CDR3 spans 13 amino acids. The CDR3 DNA follows: TGTGCCACCAGCAGATCCCACGGGGATACGCAGTATTTT. Its translation is CATSRSHGDTQYF.

The chain employs TRBV7-2 and TRBJ2-7; D remains ambiguous. Germline CDR1 and CDR2: SGHTA and FQGNSA. The CDR3 spans 15 residues. V lost 3 bases to trimming and J lost 1 base, with 13 bases between them. The CDR3 region has the DNA TGTGCCAGCAGCTTGACTGGTCCGACTTCCTACGAGCAGTACTTC. This translates into CASSLTGPTSYEQYF.

This chain joins TRBV7-2 and TRBJ2-1; 10 positions agree with TRBD2. V lost 1 base to trimming and J lost 7 bases; unmatched junction nucleotides: 7. Germline values: CDR1 SGHTA, CDR2 FQGNSA. The CDR3 runs to 16 residues. The DNA for the CDR3 is TGTGCCAGCAGCTTAGTCGGGACTAGCGTACAGAATGAGCAGTTCTTC. It encodes CASSLVGTSVQNEQFF.

This clonotype was seen repeatedly, ten times or more. The rearrangement links TRBV12-3 or TRBV12-4 to TRBJ2-2, with a weak D call TRBD2 (5 bases). Trimming removed 8 bases at V and 2 bases at J, with 9 bases between. This CDR3 is 13 amino acids long. CDR3 nucleotides: TGTGCCAGCGACGGGGAAAACACCGGGGAGCTGTTTTTT. Translated, it gives CASDGENTGELFF.

This chain uses TRBV6-5 with TRBJ2-2; no definite D call. Germline-derived CDR1 and CDR2 are MNHEY and SVGAGI. V was cut by 6 bases and J by 1 base, with 3 bases left in between. CDR3 length equals 12 residues. The CDR3 loop reads CASRLNTGELFF. The CDR3 nucleotides are TGTGCCAGCAGGTTGAACACCGGGGAGCTGTTTTTT.

This clonotype was detected ten times or more. The chain recombines TRBV11-1 with TRBJ1-4; no firm D call. CDR1 SGHAT and CDR2 FQDESV come from the germline V gene (reference sequence). Trimming pared 3 bases from V and 4 bases from J, leaving 6 bases between. The CDR3 extends over 13 amino acids. Written as DNA, the CDR3 is TGTGCCAGCAGCTTGTGGAATAATGAAAAACTGTTTTTT. Translation: CASSLWNNEKLFF.

This clonotype was picked up many times. The rearrangement uses TRBV20-1 and TRBJ2-2, with 9 bases fitting TRBD1. CDR1 is DFQATT, CDR2 SNEGSKA, per germline (reference sequence). The CDR3 is 12 residues long. Trimming at V came to 7 bases and at J to 3 bases, leaving 0 bases not matched to a gene. The CDR3 region has the DNA TGCAGTGGACAGGGGGACACCGGGGAGCTGTTTTTT. Its protein is CSGQGDTGELFF.

This clonotype was detected only a few times. This chain links TRBV25-1 with TRBJ1-2; D is possibly TRBD1 (6 bases). CDR1 is MGHDK, CDR2 SYGVNS, per germline. There are 14 residues in the CDR3. The V end was cut by 3 bases, the J end by 4 bases, with 12 bases between. The CDR3 protein is CASSDMGARYGYTF. Here the CDR3 DNA reads TGTGCCAGCAGTGATATGGGGGCGCGCTATGGCTACACCTTC.

This clonotype has more than one count but fewer than ten. This chain uses TRBV7-9 with TRBJ2-5; 8 bases are shared with TRBD2. The germline V gene has CDR1 SEHNR and CDR2 FQNEAQ (reference sequence). The CDR3 runs 13 residues. J was trimmed by 1 base and V by 6 bases; bases with no gene match: 1. The CDR3 nucleotides are TGTGCCAGCAGGACTAGCGCCCAAGAGACCCAGTACTTC. Protein: CASRTSAQETQYF.

V is TRBV6-1 and J is TRBJ1-1, with TRBD1 matching 8 bases. CDR3 length: 16 residues. The V segment lost 1 base and the J segment 5 bases; nucleotides outside the gene matches: 9. Germline assignment: CDR1 MNHNS and CDR2 SASEGT. The CDR3 region is CASSEGQGARWTEAFF. In DNA, the CDR3 is TGTGCCAGCAGTGAAGGGCAGGGGGCGCGATGGACTGAAGCTTTCTTT.

This clonotype occurred a few times. The V gene is TRBV19, the J gene TRBJ2-1, with 8 nucleotides matching TRBD2. CDR3 size: 17 residues. Germline CDR1 LNHDA, CDR2 SQIVND (reference sequence). V shed 7 bases, J shed 5 bases, and the junction held 16 bases outside the gene matches. CDR3 DNA sequence: TGTGCCAGTAAGGGGACCCTGGGACTAGGCGGTCACAATGAGCAGTTCTTC. Its translation: CASKGTLGLGGHNEQFF.

The CDR3 reads CSGSILAEETQYF. Here the CDR3 DNA reads TGCAGTGGTAGTATACTCGCGGAAGAGACCCAGTACTTC. The chain employs TRBV20-1 and TRBJ2-5, with D unresolved. CDR1 DFQATT and CDR2 SNEGSKA come from the germline V gene (reference sequence). The germline V and J ends were trimmed by 7 bases and 3 bases, with 15 bases remaining between them. This CDR3 region has 13 residues.

The chain links TRBV7-9 to TRBJ1-2; D might be TRBD1 (6 bases). The CDR3 has 15 residues. V lost 5 bases, J lost 1 base, and 14 bases lay in between. The germline CDR1 and CDR2 sequences are SEHNR and FQNEAQ (reference sequence). CDR3 DNA: TGTGCCAGCAGCCCGACAGGAGGAAGTAACTATGGCTACACCTTC. Translating it yields CASSPTGGSNYGYTF.

CDR3 sequence: CASSFDSGYTF. CDR3 DNA: TGTGCCAGCAGTTTTGACAGCGGCTACACCTTC. The chain combines TRBV2 with TRBJ1-2; TRBD1 might be the D (5 bases). The CDR3 covers 11 residues. V was trimmed by 5 bases and J by 8 bases, leaving 9 bases between them. The germline V gene has CDR1 SNHLY and CDR2 FYNNEI.

This clonotype was seen a handful of times. The chain combines TRBV20-1 with TRBJ2-5, with 8 bases identical to TRBD2. Per germline, CDR1 DFQATT and CDR2 SNEGSKA (reference sequence). Germline trimming cut 6 bases from V and 2 bases from J; bases unmatched to any gene: 5. The CDR3 is 13 residues long. The CDR3 loop is CSAFLAGQETQYF. The CDR3 nucleotides read TGCAGTGCATTTTTAGCGGGGCAAGAGACCCAGTACTTC.